Listed here is a single TCR beta chain. Its antigen remains unknown. This sample stems from a study of persistence of HIV-infected CD4 T cells. Notes on the study in general: Antigen-responding cells were enriched for degenerate expanded CDR3beta sequences. CMV- and Gag-responding cells had lower TCRbeta richness than CD3/CD28-responding cells.

This was the immunoSEQ version 4 assay in survey mode. The protocol was immunoSEQ multiplex PCR, while the TCRdb copy is restricted to in-frame clones and leaves out a portion. Counted here are roughly 43,000 clones, around 92% occurring once; the ten biggest clones make up approximately 1%. Anti-CD3/anti-CD28 beads served as a nonspecific positive control stimulus. Sorting selected CD4+ T cells upregulating both CD40 ligand and CD69. The germline gives CDR1 MNHNS, CDR2 SASEGT. The CDR3 sequence is 16 residues long. Trimming left V 4 bases short and J 9 bases short, with 24 bases between. The receptor was isolated from an adult man with HIV who was CMV-seropositive. Material: CD4+ T cells sorted from PBMCs after roughly 20-hour stimulation, obtained from a patient who received antiretroviral therapy. The V gene is TRBV6-1, the J gene TRBJ1-1, with D possibly matching TRBD1 (5 bases). This chain's CDR3 is CASSGLGWQGSAQAFF. In DNA form, the CDR3 reads TGTGCCAGCAGTGGCCTGGGGTGGCAGGGCTCGGCGCAAGCTTTCTTT.